Shown below are 20 T cell receptor beta chains from a single sample sequenced in a study of T cell responses to AZD1222 COVID-19 vaccine. The protocol was immunoSEQ multiplex PCR, while the TCRdb copy is restricted to in-frame clones and leaves out a portion. This sample carries tens of thousands of clones, 90% of them seen once, and the ten largest clones take roughly 4.2%. Specimen: peripheral blood, collected on day 0 of AZD1222 vaccination. Receptors originate from an adult in good health.

The rearrangement joins TRBV3-1 (or the pseudogene TRBV3-2) to TRBJ2-1; maybe TRBD1 (6 bases). Germline values: CDR1 LGHDT, CDR2 YNNKEL (reference sequence). V dropped 7 bases and J dropped 8 bases, with 6 bases sitting between them. CDR3 length: 10 residues. The CDR3 here is CASKGDEQFF. CDR3 in DNA: TGTGCCAGCAAGGGGGATGAGCAGTTCTTC.

The chain carries TRBV6-6 and TRBJ2-7, with D tentatively TRBD1 (6 bases). CDR1 and CDR2 from the germline V gene are MNHNY and SVGAGI (reference sequence). The CDR3 sequence is 14 residues long. Trimming shortened V by 2 bases and J by 0 bases, and 8 bases separated the two germline ends. CDR3 nucleotide sequence: TGTGCCAGCAGTTACGACAGGACCTCCTACGAGCAGTACTTC. This gives the protein CASSYDRTSYEQYF.

The chain is built from TRBV20-1 and TRBJ1-2; weak D call: TRBD1 (6 bases). CDR1 DFQATT and CDR2 SNEGSKA come from the germline V gene (reference sequence). The CDR3 sequence is 11 residues long. With 6 bases removed from V and 7 bases from J, the gap between germline ends came to 12 bases. The CDR3 sequence: CSAGGSFGYTF. CDR3 DNA sequence: TGCAGTGCAGGGGGGAGTTTTGGCTACACCTTC.

CDR3 in DNA: TGTGCCAGCAGCTTAACAGGGGCTGGAAACACCATATATTTT. It specifies CASSLTGAGNTIYF. The V and J genes are TRBV11-3 and TRBJ1-3; 7 nucleotides align to TRBD1. Trimming cost V 2 bases and J 2 bases; bases outside gene matches: 0. The CDR3 has 14 residues. The germline V gene has CDR1 SGHNT and CDR2 YENEEA.

This chain links TRBV28 with TRBJ1-3, with TRBD1 as a possible D gene (5 bases). This CDR3 contains 14 residues. Trimming cost V 3 bases and J 4 bases, with 10 bases left between them. Germline loops: CDR1 MDHEN, CDR2 SYDVKM. The CDR3 DNA reads as TGTGCCAGCAGTTTGGGGGGATCGGGAAACACCATATATTTT. It encodes CASSLGGSGNTIYF.

This chain connects TRBV29-1 to TRBJ2-1; 7 positions match TRBD2. Unmatched junction bases numbered 8, after V lost 4 bases and J lost 5 bases. This CDR3 region has 14 residues. Germline-derived CDR1 and CDR2 are SQVTM and ANQGSEA. CDR3: CSVGEGSGDNEQFF. DNA of the CDR3: TGCAGCGTTGGGGAGGGTAGCGGTGACAATGAGCAGTTCTTC.

CDR3 coding DNA: TGTGCCAGCAGCTTAGGGGCGGTTCTGGGGCAAACTAATGAAAAACTGTTTTTT. Translated, it gives CASSLGAVLGQTNEKLFF. The V gene is TRBV11-2, the J gene TRBJ1-4, with a weak D call TRBD1 (5 bases). V was cut by 1 base and J by 1 base, with 16 bases left in between. This CDR3 has 18 residues. Germline V gene sequence: CDR1 SGHAT, CDR2 FQNNGV.

The chain links TRBV21-1 to TRBJ1-4. TRBV21-1 is marked as a pseudogene. CDR3 length: 11 residues. Here the CDR3 reads CATMRWLKLFF. CDR3 nucleotide sequence: TGTGCCACCATGAGGTGGCTAAAACTGTTTTTT.

The chain links TRBV3-1 (or the pseudogene TRBV3-2) to TRBJ2-7, with TRBD1 matching over 10 bases. The CDR3 runs 13 residues. Germline assignment: CDR1 LGHDT and CDR2 YNNKEL (reference sequence). V lost 4 bases, J lost 5 bases, and 2 bases stayed unmatched. The CDR3 region has the DNA TGTGCCAGCAGCCCCGGGACAGGGGACGAGCAGTACTTC. Its translation: CASSPGTGDEQYF.

The V call is TRBV30, the J call TRBJ1-1, with D unresolved. Trimming left V 2 bases short and J 8 bases short, with 6 bases between. CDR1 and CDR2 from the germline V gene are GTSNPN and SVGIG (reference sequence). The CDR3 length is 10 residues. CDR3 nucleotide sequence: TGTGCCTGGAGTCGAAGGGAAGCTTTCTTT. Its translation is CAWSRREAFF.

Here the CDR3 DNA reads TGTGCCAGCAGACGGGACAGTACCTACGAGCAGTACTTC. Translating gives CASRRDSTYEQYF. This chain links TRBV12-3 or TRBV12-4 with TRBJ2-7; the match to TRBD1 covers 7 bases. CDR3 length: 13 amino acids. Germline trimming cut 6 bases from V and 2 bases from J; bases unmatched to any gene: 4.

The CDR3 spells CASSNHLGARETQYF. Written as DNA, the CDR3 is TGTGCCAGCAGCAATCACCTCGGGGCTCGAGAGACCCAGTACTTC. The chain employs TRBV21-1 and TRBJ2-5. TRBV21-1 is deemed a pseudogene. The CDR3 is 15 amino acids.

This clone was seen a single time. This chain links TRBV11-2 with TRBJ2-6; no firm D call. The germline V and J ends were trimmed by 0 bases and 2 bases, with 8 bases remaining between them. Germline loops: CDR1 SGHAT, CDR2 FQNNGV. The length of the CDR3 is 16 residues. The CDR3 sequence: CASSLDLTPGANVLTF. CDR3 nucleotides: TGTGCCAGCAGCTTAGATCTAACTCCTGGGGCCAACGTCCTGACTTTC.

The V and J genes are TRBV24-1 and TRBJ2-1; unclear D gene. V shed 0 bases and J shed 0 bases, with 8 bases lying between them. The CDR3 loop spans 16 amino acids. Germline CDR1 and CDR2: KGHDR and SFDVKD. CDR3 loop: CATSDLRLGSYNEQFF. As DNA, the CDR3 is TGTGCCACCAGTGATTTGCGGCTTGGCTCCTACAATGAGCAGTTCTTC.

This chain uses TRBV12-5 with TRBJ1-5, with TRBD1 identical over 9 bases. The CDR3 loop spans 17 amino acids. With V trimmed by 1 base and J by 9 bases, 13 bases remained unmatched. Germline V CDR1 and CDR2: LGHNT, FRNRAP. CDR3 loop: CASGLAPDRGNTPPQHF. CDR3 nucleotide sequence: TGTGCTAGTGGTTTGGCCCCGGACAGGGGCAATACCCCGCCCCAGCATTTT.

The chain's CDR3 is CASSHHGQQETQYF. Here the CDR3 DNA reads TGCGCCAGCAGCCACCACGGACAGCAAGAGACCCAGTACTTC. V usage is TRBV4-1 and J usage is TRBJ2-5; a possible D gene is TRBD1 (6 bases). The CDR3 spans 14 residues. Between the trimmed V and J ends, which lost 3 bases and 2 bases, there was a span of 10 bases. Germline CDR1 is MGHRA and CDR2 is YSYEKL.

The chain couples TRBV5-4 to TRBJ2-7; perhaps TRBD1 as D (5 bases). Per germline, CDR1 SGHNT and CDR2 YYREEE (reference sequence). The length of the CDR3 is 14 residues. V dropped 5 bases and J dropped 1 base, with 13 bases sitting between them. The CDR3 is CASSRGRESYEQYF. The CDR3 region has the DNA TGTGCCAGCAGTCGCGGCAGGGAATCCTACGAGCAGTACTTC.

V gene TRBV19 combines with J gene TRBJ1-5, with D uncertain. Germline CDR1 and CDR2: LNHDA and SQIVND (reference sequence). V gave up 2 bases and J gave up 2 bases, with 16 bases separating them. The CDR3 sequence is 17 residues long. CDR3 amino acids: CASSIRVGDGGNQPQHF. The CDR3 DNA follows: TGTGCCAGTAGTATAAGGGTCGGGGATGGGGGCAATCAGCCCCAGCATTTT.

This sequence joins TRBV3-1 (or the pseudogene TRBV3-2) and TRBJ1-1; D is unclear. Germline CDR1 and CDR2: LGHDT and YNNKEL (reference sequence). The CDR3 contains 13 residues. The V gene lost 1 base and the J gene lost 4 bases, with 7 bases spanning the gap. In DNA form, the CDR3 reads TGTGCCAGCAGCCAAGGGACGATCACTGAAGCTTTCTTT. Translating it yields CASSQGTITEAFF.

This clone was detected only once. The V call is TRBV20-1, the J call TRBJ2-5; D is uncertain. The V gene's germline CDR1 is DFQATT and CDR2 SNEGSKA (reference sequence). V was shortened by 3 bases and J by 0 bases, with 11 bases between the two germline ends. This CDR3 is 14 amino acids long. The CDR3 reads CSASLWGNQETQYF. The CDR3 DNA is TGCAGTGCTAGTTTATGGGGTAACCAAGAGACCCAGTACTTC.